Listed below are T cell receptor beta chains from one sample, sequenced in a study of graft-versus-host responses after intestinal transplantation. Profiled with immunoSEQ multiplex PCR; TCRdb holds only in-frame clones, not every one. The sample includes 95,000 to 110,000 clones, roughly 89% seen only once; the top ten take approximately 0.76%. Their specific antigens are unknown. Sequences were derived from unstimulated CD4+ T cells sorted from spleen or lymph node cells, sampled before transplant. These receptors originate from a human donor who was the organ donor for an intestinal transplant. The CDR3 runs from the conserved cysteine through the conserved F or W. Fields, in order: V gene, J gene, CDR3 protein.

v_gene: TRBV6-1
j_gene: TRBJ1-1
CDR3aa: CASRQAMNTEAFF

v_gene: TRBV19
j_gene: NA
CDR3aa: CASIGGQGDYEQYF

v_gene: TRBV4-1
j_gene: TRBJ2-7
CDR3aa: CASSQVGPPYEQYF

v_gene: TRBV18
j_gene: TRBJ1-4
CDR3aa: CASSLSGARSEKLFF

v_gene: TRBV7-2
j_gene: TRBJ2-4
CDR3aa: CASSTRTSGAKNIQYF

v_gene: TRBV6-1
j_gene: TRBJ2-7
CDR3aa: CASARGPYEQYF

v_gene: TRBV19
j_gene: TRBJ1-3
CDR3aa: CASSSPQGNTIYF

v_gene: TRBV7-3
j_gene: TRBJ2-3
CDR3aa: CASSLFSTDTQYF

v_gene: TRBV5-1
j_gene: TRBJ1-1
CDR3aa: CASSGGTEAFF

v_gene: TRBV11-1
j_gene: TRBJ1-6
CDR3aa: CASSENSPLHF